A selection of T cell receptor beta chains follows, all from one sample in a study of naive and memory T cell subsets. TCRdb recomputed calls from the UMI-ligation and nested PCR reads with MiXCR, one row per CDR3 protein. The sample contains some 20,000 distinct CDR3 sequences, roughly 9% of which appear only once. Source: skin, taken from a tuberculin skin test site. These receptors originate from an adult in good health. Both conserved end residues are part of each CDR3. A D gene is named only where the DNA matches it firmly. Some rows mark clone size as missing; the rest say once, few, many or name a class of expanded clone.

j_gene	v_gene	abundance	len	d_gene	CDR3nt	CDR3aa
TRBJ2-2	TRBV7-2	many	15	TRBD1	TGTGCCAGCAGCCCCCGACAGGGTGGCAACGGGGAGCTGTTTTTT	CASSPRQGGNGELFF
TRBJ2-1	TRBV20-1	medium-sized	19	TRBD2	TGCAGTGCGGGCGGGGGGGACCTACTAGCGGGAGGATCCTACAATGAGCAGTTCTTC	CSAGGGDLLAGGSYNEQFF
TRBJ2-7	TRBV20-1	many	14	TRBD1	TGCAGTGCTAGAGGGGGACAGGGATCCTACGAGCAGTACTTC	CSARGGQGSYEQYF
TRBJ2-6	TRBV5-1	once	19	TRBD1	TGCGCCAGCAGCTTGGTTGCAGGGGGCCCCTCCTCTGGGGCCAACGTCCTGACTTTC	CASSLVAGGPSSGANVLTF
TRBJ2-5	TRBV29-1	medium-sized	13	.	TGCAGCGTTTGGGGGGGGGCTTCAGAGACCCAGTACTTC	CSVWGGASETQYF
TRBJ2-1	TRBV6-5	many	15	TRBD2	TGTGCCAGCAGTTTGACTAGCGGGAGGGCTTGGGAGCAGTTCTTC	CASSLTSGRAWEQFF
TRBJ1-4	TRBV7-2	.	18	TRBD1	TGTGCCAGCAGCCCAAGACAGGGTGTAGGTCCAACTAATGAAAAACTGTTTTTT	CASSPRQGVGPTNEKLFF
TRBJ1-3	TRBV14	few	16	.	TGTGCCAGCAGCCAAGACGTCGGATACTCTGGAAACACCATATATTTT	CASSQDVGYSGNTIYF
TRBJ2-5	TRBV5-1	.	14	.	TGCGCCAGCAGCGAGGACAGTCTACAAGAGACCCAGTACTTC	CASSEDSLQETQYF
TRBJ1-1	TRBV12-3/TRBV12-4	.	14	TRBD1	TGTGCCAGCAGTTCGGACAGGGAGGAAACTGAAGCTTTCTTT	CASSSDREETEAFF
TRBJ2-7	TRBV6-1	medium-sized	14	TRBD1	TGTGCCAGCAGGTTTTGGACAGGGGGTTACGAGCAGTACTTC	CASRFWTGGYEQYF
TRBJ2-2	TRBV7-9	many	16	.	TGTGCCAGCAGCTTATCAGGGAAAGTTTGGACCGGGGAGCTGTTTTTT	CASSLSGKVWTGELFF
TRBJ1-5	TRBV6-2/TRBV6-3	many	14	.	TGTGCCAGCAGTTACGCGGACACCAATCAGCCCCAGCATTTT	CASSYADTNQPQHF
TRBJ1-3	TRBV7-9	.	16	.	TGTGCCAGCAGCCGGGAGGTCGCTAACTCTGGAAACACCATATATTTT	CASSREVANSGNTIYF
TRBJ2-7	TRBV29-1	many	16	TRBD1	TGCACCGCCACCGTGAACCGTGGACAGGGCGCCTACGAGCAGTACTTC	CTATVNRGQGAYEQYF
TRBJ2-7	TRBV20-1	.	15	.	TGCAGTGCTAGAGTGAGACGGGACCGGTCCTACGAGCAGTACTTC	CSARVRRDRSYEQYF
TRBJ2-1	TRBV10-1	many	14	.	TGCGCCAGCAGTGAGTCGGGCAGCTACAATGAGCAGTTCTTC	CASSESGSYNEQFF
TRBJ2-7	TRBV20-1	few	16	.	TGCAGTGTCCCCTCATTGGGCTCCTTTGGCTCCTACGAGCAGTACTTC	CSVPSLGSFGSYEQYF
TRBJ2-2	TRBV6-5	few	15	TRBD2	TGTGCCAGCCAAGGGCTAGCGGGAGAGCCCGGGGAGCTGTTTTTT	CASQGLAGEPGELFF
TRBJ1-2	TRBV5-1	few	13	.	TGCGCCAGCAGTTTAGGATTTAACTATGGCTACACCTTC	CASSLGFNYGYTF
TRBJ2-3	TRBV4-1	.	15	.	TGCGCCAGCAGCCAGGAGGGACTCCTGTCAGATACGCAGTATTTT	CASSQEGLLSDTQYF
TRBJ2-1	TRBV6-2/TRBV6-3	few	15	TRBD1	TGTGCCAGCAGTTCGACAGGGGGCTCCTACAATGAGCAGTTCTTC	CASSSTGGSYNEQFF
TRBJ1-5	TRBV12-3/TRBV12-4	.	13	.	TGTGCCAGCACCATGACACCGGACCAGCCCCAGCATTTT	CASTMTPDQPQHF
TRBJ2-5	TRBV29-1	medium-sized	13	.	TGCAGCGAGGACCGGAGGGGCCAAGAGACCCAGTACTTC	CSEDRRGQETQYF
TRBJ2-1	TRBV7-2	.	13	.	TGTGCCAGCAGCTCTTACTTTCCCAATGAGCAGTTCTTC	CASSSYFPNEQFF
TRBJ1-6	TRBV6-2/TRBV6-3	.	14	.	TGTGCCAGCAGCCCCAGGGGACGGCTGGTGTCCCTCCACTTT	CASSPRGRLVSLHF
TRBJ2-7	TRBV3-1	few	15	.	TGTGCCAGCAGCCCGGGCCCAGGGCCCGTATACGAGCAGTACTTC	CASSPGPGPVYEQYF
TRBJ2-7	TRBV6-5	few	15	TRBD2	TGTGCCAGCAGTCGACTAGCGTCGAGCTCCTACGAGCAGTACTTC	CASSRLASSSYEQYF
TRBJ2-7	TRBV19	many	13	.	TGTGCCAGTAGTACGACAGTAACCTACGAGCAGTACTTC	CASSTTVTYEQYF
TRBJ1-2	TRBV12-3/TRBV12-4	.	14	TRBD1	TGTGCCAGCAGCGGGACAGGGTGGGGGGATGGCGACACCTTC	CASSGTGWGDGDTF
TRBJ2-7	TRBV29-1	many	12	TRBD1	TGCAGCGTAGTGACAGGGATCTACGAGCAGTACTTC	CSVVTGIYEQYF
TRBJ2-7	TRBV20-1	few	16	.	TGCAGTGCTAGAGTCCCCGGCAACAGCTTCTCCTACGAGCAGTACTTC	CSARVPGNSFSYEQYF
TRBJ2-5	TRBV29-1	many	14	TRBD2	TGCAGCTCCCTGATAGCGGGGGGGCAAGAGACCCAGTACTTC	CSSLIAGGQETQYF
TRBJ2-2	TRBV20-1	many	16	.	TGCAGTGCTAGTGATAGAAGTCGACGGAACACCGGGGAGCTGTTTTTT	CSASDRSRRNTGELFF
TRBJ1-2	TRBV6-6	.	15	TRBD1	TGTGCCAGCAGTTACTCGGACCAGGGGGCTCATGGCGACACCTTC	CASSYSDQGAHGDTF
TRBJ2-7	TRBV4-3	many	14	TRBD2	TGCGCCAGCAGCCGGGAAATACTAGCGGACGAGCAGTACTTC	CASSREILADEQYF
TRBJ2-3	TRBV30	.	17	TRBD2	TGTGCCTGGAGTGTAATGGGACTAGCGGGGCCCACAGATACGCAGTATTTT	CAWSVMGLAGPTDTQYF
TRBJ2-1	TRBV5-1	many	15	TRBD2	TGCGCCAGCAGCTTCCGTAGCGGGAATTACAATGAGCAGTTCTTC	CASSFRSGNYNEQFF
TRBJ2-7	TRBV2	few	13	.	TGTGCCAGCAGTGAAGCCAGACTAGAAGAGCAGTACTTC	CASSEARLEEQYF
TRBJ2-5	TRBV7-9	few	14	.	TGTGCCAGCAGCTTAGCTAGCGACCAAGAGACCCAGTACTTC	CASSLASDQETQYF
TRBJ2-2	TRBV20-1	.	16	.	TGCAGTGCTAGAGATGGGACTTTTCAGAGCGCCGGGGAGCTGTTTTTT	CSARDGTFQSAGELFF
TRBJ2-1	TRBV20-1	medium-sized	15	.	TGCAGTGCTGGACGGGGCCGCTTAACCTACAATGAGCAGTTCTTC	CSAGRGRLTYNEQFF
TRBJ2-1	TRBV7-9	many	16	TRBD1	TGTGCCAGCAGTCGAGGGGGCTTTGGGCCGGGTGATGAGCAGTTCTTC	CASSRGGFGPGDEQFF
TRBJ1-1	TRBV10-3	many	14	TRBD1	TGTGCCATCAGGGGGACAGGGATGAACACTGAAGCTTTCTTT	CAIRGTGMNTEAFF
TRBJ1-2	TRBV28	many	11	.	TGTGCCAGCAGCCATACCTATGGCTACACCTTC	CASSHTYGYTF
TRBJ2-7	TRBV27	.	14	.	TGTGCCAGCAGTTTACCCGGGACTGCCTACGAGCAGTACTTC	CASSLPGTAYEQYF
TRBJ2-3	TRBV4-1	.	14	TRBD1	TGCGCCAGCAGCCAGGCACGGGACAGGGATGCGCAGTATTTT	CASSQARDRDAQYF
TRBJ2-1	TRBV11-2	medium-sized	14	TRBD2	TGTGCCAGCAGTCGAGCTAGCGGGAACAATGAGCAGTTCTTC	CASSRASGNNEQFF
TRBJ1-2	TRBV20-1	many	12	TRBD1	TGCAGTGCCAGGGACAGGAGCTATGGCTACACCTTC	CSARDRSYGYTF
TRBJ2-7	TRBV29-1	many	14	TRBD1	TGCAGCGTTACCTCCGGACAGGGGGCGTTAGAGCAGTACTTC	CSVTSGQGALEQYF
TRBJ2-3	TRBV28	many	17	TRBD1	TGTGCCAGCAGTTTTCTTCCGGGACAGGACATAACAGATACGCAGTATTTT	CASSFLPGQDITDTQYF
TRBJ2-7	TRBV29-1	medium-sized	12	.	TGCAGCGTTGAGGGATTTCGCTACGAGCAGTACTTC	CSVEGFRYEQYF